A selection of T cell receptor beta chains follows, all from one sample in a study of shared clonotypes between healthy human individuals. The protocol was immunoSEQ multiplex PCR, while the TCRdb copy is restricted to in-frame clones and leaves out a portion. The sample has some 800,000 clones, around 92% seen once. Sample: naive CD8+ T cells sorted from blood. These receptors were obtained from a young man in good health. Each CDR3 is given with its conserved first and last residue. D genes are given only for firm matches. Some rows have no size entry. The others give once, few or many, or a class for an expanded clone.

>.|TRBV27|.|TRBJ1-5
CASSLLGGGKPQHF
TGTGCCAGCAGTTTATTGGGGGGTGGCAAGCCCCAGCATTTT
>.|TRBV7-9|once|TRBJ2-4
CASSYPSHSGTKNIQYF
TGTGCCAGCAGCTACCCTTCGCACTCCGGGACCAAAAACATTCAGTACTTC
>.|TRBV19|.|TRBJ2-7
CASLGISSYEQYF
TGTGCCAGTTTAGGCATTAGCTCCTACGAGCAGTACTTC
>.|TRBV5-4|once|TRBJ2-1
CASSLSGRNEQFF
TGTGCCAGCAGCTTGAGCGGTAGAAATGAGCAGTTCTTC
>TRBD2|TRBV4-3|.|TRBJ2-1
CASSQGTGTSGVYEQFF
TGCGCCAGCAGCCAAGGGACCGGGACTAGCGGGGTCTATGAGCAGTTCTTC
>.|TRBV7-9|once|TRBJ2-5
CASSFTAAQETQYF
TGTGCCAGCAGCTTCACAGCCGCCCAAGAGACCCAGTACTTC
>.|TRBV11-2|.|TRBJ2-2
CASSFGPNTGELFF
TGTGCCAGCAGCTTTGGTCCGAACACCGGGGAGCTGTTTTTT
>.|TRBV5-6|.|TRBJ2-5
CASSWETGRKTQYF
TGTGCCAGCAGCTGGGAAACAGGGAGGAAGACCCAGTACTTC
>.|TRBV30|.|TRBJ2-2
CAWSVGVAGELFF
TGTGCCTGGAGTGTTGGCGTGGCCGGGGAGCTGTTTTTT
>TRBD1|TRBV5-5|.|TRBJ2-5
CASSLYLPGQGGETQYF
TGTGCCAGCAGCCTATACTTACCGGGACAGGGAGGGGAGACCCAGTACTTC
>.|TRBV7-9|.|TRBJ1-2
CASSPYRTGSDYGYTF
TGTGCCAGCAGCCCATACCGAACAGGGAGTGACTATGGCTACACCTTC
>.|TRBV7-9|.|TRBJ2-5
CASSLGYQETQYF
TGTGCCAGCAGCTTAGGCTACCAAGAGACCCAGTACTTC
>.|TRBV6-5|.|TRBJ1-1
CASRPRGPPPSEAFF
TGTGCCAGCAGACCGCGGGGACCCCCGCCGTCGGAAGCTTTCTTT
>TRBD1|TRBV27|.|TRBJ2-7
CASSLSGTGAYEQYF
TGTGCCAGCAGTTTATCTGGGACAGGGGCCTACGAGCAGTACTTC
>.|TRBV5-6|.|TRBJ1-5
CASSMGAGVSNQPQHF
TGTGCCAGCAGCATGGGCGCGGGGGTTAGCAATCAGCCCCAGCATTTT